This T cell receptor (beta chain) derives from a study of T-cell memory formation after mild COVID-19. TCR alpha and TCR beta cDNA libraries carrying sample barcodes and UMIs were produced by 5'RACE using constant-segment primers. One entry per CDR3 protein results from TCRdb running MiXCR on the 5' RACE reads. Among about 350,000 distinct CDR3 sequences listed, about 13% were seen once. This clonotype has more than one count but fewer than ten. What it recognizes is unknown. The CDR3 is 12 residues long. The ends were cut back, 7 bases at V and 1 base at J, with 10 bases in the middle. Germline loops: CDR1 SQVTM, CDR2 ANQGSEA. Findings of the study overall: Later expanders leaned CD4+, whereas day 15 to 85 contracting clones were balanced CD4/CD8.

The V and J genes are TRBV29-1 and TRBJ1-1; maybe TRBD1 (6 bases). This receptor was obtained from a man aged 18 to 29 who had mild COVID-19 (a few samples of this study predate the infection). Cell type and time point are not known. The sequencing sample was made of PBMCs or a T cell subset sorted from them (not recorded which). CDR3 coding DNA: TGCAGCGCAACGGACAGGAACACTGAAGCTTTCTTT. It yields the protein CSATDRNTEAFF.